The source of this TCR beta chain is a study of beta chain features in type 1 diabetes. Overall study: Across the samples, roughly 98,000,000 sorted cells were examined in total. Study-wide points: PCR might favor shorter templates, equally in patients and controls. Insertions at VDJ junctions were less frequent in type 1 diabetes patients. These patients also deleted more nucleotides at the same junctions. There was a moderate but significant shortening of TCRB CDR3s in all four CD4+ subsets of Type 1 diabetes patients.

The V and J ends lost 0 bases and 0 bases respectively, with 12 bases between them. The CDR3 runs 16 residues. The germline V gene encodes CDR1 SGHNT and CDR2 YYREEE (reference sequence). Populations isolated by sorting all had purity greater than 95%. Reverse transcription of all isolated RNA meant that expressed TCRB transcripts were sequenced. The data were produced by immunoSEQ multiplex PCR, yet TCRdb's version contains in-frame clones alone and is incomplete. Of more than 100,000 clones in the sample, 16% were seen once. Of note for this clone: As yet, its antigen is unknown.

This TCR derives from a man aged 30 to 39 with type 1 diabetes. This chain uses TRBV5-4 with TRBJ2-5; D gene uncertain. Sequencing input: central memory CD4+ T cells from blood. CDR3 DNA sequence: TGTGCCAGCAGCTTGGGATTAAGGCCCGACCAAGAGACCCAGTACTTC. This gives the protein CASSLGLRPDQETQYF.